This TCR beta chain originates from a study of shared clonotypes between healthy human individuals. Each donor was a Caucasian adult residing in Nashville, Tennessee. For unsorted samples, genomic DNA was extracted from around 88 million PBMCs. The authors ran unsorted PBMC replicate PCRs on about 300 ng DNA, approximately 30,000 T cell genomes. Sequenced by immunoSEQ multiplex PCR; TCRdb stores in-frame clones only, minus some. This repertoire shows around 500,000 clones, approximately 80% found once; its top ten account for 10% to 15%. V lost 7 bases and J lost 2, with 15 bases in between. CDR1 and CDR2 (germline): MNHEY, SMNVEV (reference sequence). The length of the CDR3 is 15 residues.

The chain carries TRBV27 and TRBJ1-5; tentatively, D is TRBD1 (5 bases). The receptor comes from a woman aged 40-49 years in good health. Some clones in this sample may be carry-over from other donors' samples. Source material: PBMCs. The CDR3 loop is CASMAWGSGNQPQHF. The CDR3 bases are TGTGCCAGCATGGCCTGGGGGTCGGGCAATCAGCCCCAGCATTTT.